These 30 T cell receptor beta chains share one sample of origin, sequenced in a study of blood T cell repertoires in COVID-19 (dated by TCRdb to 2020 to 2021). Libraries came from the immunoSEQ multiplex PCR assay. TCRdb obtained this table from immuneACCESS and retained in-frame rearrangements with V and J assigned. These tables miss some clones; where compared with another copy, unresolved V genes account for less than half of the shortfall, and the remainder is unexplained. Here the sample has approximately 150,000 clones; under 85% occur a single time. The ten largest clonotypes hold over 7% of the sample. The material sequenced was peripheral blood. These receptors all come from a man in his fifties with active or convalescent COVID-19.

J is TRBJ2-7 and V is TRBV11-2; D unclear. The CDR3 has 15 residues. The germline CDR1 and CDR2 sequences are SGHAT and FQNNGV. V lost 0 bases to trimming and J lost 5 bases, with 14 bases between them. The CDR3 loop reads CASSLEATVVNEQYF. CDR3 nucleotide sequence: TGTGCCAGCAGCTTAGAAGCCACGGTAGTGAACGAGCAGTACTTC. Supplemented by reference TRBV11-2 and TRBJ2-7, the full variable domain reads EAGVAQSPRYKIIEKRQSVAFWCNPISGHATLYWYQQILGQGPKLLIQFQNNGVVDDSQLPKDRFSAERLKGVDSTLKIQPAKLEDSAVYLCASSLEATVVNEQYFGPGTRLTVT.

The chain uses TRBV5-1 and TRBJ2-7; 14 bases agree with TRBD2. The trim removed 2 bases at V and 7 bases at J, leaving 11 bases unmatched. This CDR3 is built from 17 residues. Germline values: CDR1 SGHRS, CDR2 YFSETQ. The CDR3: CASSFTAGTSGSYEQYF. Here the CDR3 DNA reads TGCGCCAGCAGCTTTACCGCCGGGACTAGCGGGAGTTATGAGCAGTACTTC.

The CDR3 spells CASSSPGQKNTEAFF. DNA of the CDR3: TGTGCCAGCAGCTCCCCGGGACAGAAGAACACTGAAGCTTTCTTT. V gene TRBV3-1 (or the pseudogene TRBV3-2) combines with J gene TRBJ1-1; 7 bases map to TRBD1. Germline V gene data show CDR1 as LGHDT and CDR2 as YNNKEL (reference sequence). This CDR3 comprises 15 residues. V lost 5 bases, J lost 1 base, and 7 bases stayed unmatched.

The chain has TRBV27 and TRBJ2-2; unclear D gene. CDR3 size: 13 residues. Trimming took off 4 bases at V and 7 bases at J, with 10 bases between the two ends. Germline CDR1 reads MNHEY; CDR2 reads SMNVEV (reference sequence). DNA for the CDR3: TGTGCCAGCAGTTCAACAGCAAACGGGGAGCTGTTTTTT. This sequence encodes CASSSTANGELFF.

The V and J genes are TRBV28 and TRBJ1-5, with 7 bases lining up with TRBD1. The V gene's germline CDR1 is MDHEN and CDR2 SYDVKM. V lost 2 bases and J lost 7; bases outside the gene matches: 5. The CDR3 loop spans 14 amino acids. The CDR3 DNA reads TGTGCCAGCAGTTTACTCAACAGGGGACAGCCCCAGCATTTT. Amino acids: CASSLLNRGQPQHF.

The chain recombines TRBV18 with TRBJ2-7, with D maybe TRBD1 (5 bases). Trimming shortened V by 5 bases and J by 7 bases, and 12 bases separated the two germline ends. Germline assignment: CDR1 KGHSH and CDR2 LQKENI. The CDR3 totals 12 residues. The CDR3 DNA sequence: TGTGCCAGCTCAGATCAGGGTCTGGAGCAGTACTTC. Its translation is CASSDQGLEQYF.

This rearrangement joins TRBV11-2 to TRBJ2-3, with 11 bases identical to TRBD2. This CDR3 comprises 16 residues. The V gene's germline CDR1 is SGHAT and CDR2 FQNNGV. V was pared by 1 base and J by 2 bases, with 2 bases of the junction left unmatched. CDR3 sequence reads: CASSLGLAGFTDTQYF. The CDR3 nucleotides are TGTGCCAGCAGCTTAGGACTAGCGGGGTTCACAGATACGCAGTATTTT.

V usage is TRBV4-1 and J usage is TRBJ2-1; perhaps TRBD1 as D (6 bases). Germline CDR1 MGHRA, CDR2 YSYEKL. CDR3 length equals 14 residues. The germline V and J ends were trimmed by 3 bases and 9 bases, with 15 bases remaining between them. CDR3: CASSHDWGQAEQFF. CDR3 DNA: TGCGCCAGCAGCCACGACTGGGGGCAGGCTGAGCAGTTCTTC.

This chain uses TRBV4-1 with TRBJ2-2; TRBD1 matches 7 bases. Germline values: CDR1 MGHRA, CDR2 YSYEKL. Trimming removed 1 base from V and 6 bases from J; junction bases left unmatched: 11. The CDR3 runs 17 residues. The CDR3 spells CASSQGPGQISSGELFF. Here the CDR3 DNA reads TGCGCCAGCAGCCAAGGCCCGGGACAGATAAGTTCCGGGGAGCTGTTTTTT.

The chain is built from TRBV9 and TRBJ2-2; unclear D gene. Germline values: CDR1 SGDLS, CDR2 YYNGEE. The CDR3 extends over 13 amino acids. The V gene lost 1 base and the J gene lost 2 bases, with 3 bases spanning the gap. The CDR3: CASSVINTGELFF. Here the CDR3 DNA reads TGTGCCAGCAGCGTAATAAACACCGGGGAGCTGTTTTTT.

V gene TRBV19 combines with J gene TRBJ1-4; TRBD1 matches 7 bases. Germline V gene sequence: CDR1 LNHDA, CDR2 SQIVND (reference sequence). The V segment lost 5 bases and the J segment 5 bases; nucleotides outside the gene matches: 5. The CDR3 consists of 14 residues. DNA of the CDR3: TGTGCCAGTAGTCAGGGACAGTTAAATGAAAAACTGTTTTTT. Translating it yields CASSQGQLNEKLFF.

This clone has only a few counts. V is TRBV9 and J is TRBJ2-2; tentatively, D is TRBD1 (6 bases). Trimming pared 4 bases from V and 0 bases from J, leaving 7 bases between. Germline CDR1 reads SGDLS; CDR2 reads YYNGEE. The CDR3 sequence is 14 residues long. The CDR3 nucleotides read TGTGCCAGCAGCTGGACAGCGAACACCGGGGAGCTGTTTTTT. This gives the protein CASSWTANTGELFF.

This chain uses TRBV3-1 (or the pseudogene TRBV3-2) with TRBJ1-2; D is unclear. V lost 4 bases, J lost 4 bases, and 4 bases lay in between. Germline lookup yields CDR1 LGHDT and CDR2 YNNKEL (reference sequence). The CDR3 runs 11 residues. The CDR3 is CASSRGYGYTF. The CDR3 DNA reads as TGTGCCAGCAGCCGCGGCTATGGCTACACCTTC.

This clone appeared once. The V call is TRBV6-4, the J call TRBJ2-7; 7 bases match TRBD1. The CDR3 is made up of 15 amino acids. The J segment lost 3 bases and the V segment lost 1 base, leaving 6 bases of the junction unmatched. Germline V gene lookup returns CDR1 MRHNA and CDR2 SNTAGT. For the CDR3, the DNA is TGTGCCAGCAGTGACTTCTCGGACAGGCGCTACGAGCAGTACTTC. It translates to CASSDFSDRRYEQYF.

The chain's CDR3 is CASSIDVVAGGTDTQYF. In DNA form, the CDR3 reads TGTGCCAGTAGTATAGATGTAGTAGCGGGAGGAACAGATACGCAGTATTTT. V usage is TRBV19 and J usage is TRBJ2-3; 10 bases agree with TRBD2. Germline trimming cut 0 bases from V and 3 bases from J; bases unmatched to any gene: 6. This CDR3 region has 17 residues. Germline CDR1 is LNHDA and CDR2 is SQIVND (reference sequence).

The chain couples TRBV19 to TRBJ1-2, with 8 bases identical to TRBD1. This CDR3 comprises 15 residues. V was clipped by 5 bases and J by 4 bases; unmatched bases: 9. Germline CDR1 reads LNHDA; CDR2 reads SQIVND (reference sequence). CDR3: CASSPDRGGVYGYTF. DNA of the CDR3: TGTGCCAGTAGTCCCGACAGGGGAGGAGTCTATGGCTACACCTTC.

The CDR3 DNA reads as TGTGCCAGCACGGGAGGGTTCTTCTCCTACAATGAGCAGTTCTTC. Its protein product is CASTGGFFSYNEQFF. This rearrangement joins TRBV6-5 to TRBJ2-1; 8 bases align to TRBD2. The CDR3 runs 15 residues. J was trimmed by 0 bases and V by 7 bases; bases with no gene match: 5. Germline V lookup: CDR1 MNHEY, CDR2 SVGAGI.

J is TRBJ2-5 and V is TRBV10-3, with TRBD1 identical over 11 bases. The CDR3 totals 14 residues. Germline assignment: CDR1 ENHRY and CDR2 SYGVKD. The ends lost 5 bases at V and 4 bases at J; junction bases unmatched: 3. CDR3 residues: CAISPGTGGETQYF. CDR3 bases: TGTGCCATCAGTCCCGGGACAGGGGGAGAGACCCAGTACTTC.

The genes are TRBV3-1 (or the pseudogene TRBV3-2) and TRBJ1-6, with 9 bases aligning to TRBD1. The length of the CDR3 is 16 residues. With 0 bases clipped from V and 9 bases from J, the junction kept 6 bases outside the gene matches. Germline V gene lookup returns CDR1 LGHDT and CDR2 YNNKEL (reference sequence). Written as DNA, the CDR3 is TGTGCCAGCAGCCAAGATGTCGGGACAGGGAGTTCACCCCTCCACTTT. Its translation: CASSQDVGTGSSPLHF.

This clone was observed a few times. The CDR3 region has the DNA TGTGCCAGTAGAGGCGGACAGGGTGGCAATCAGCCCCAGCATTTT. Its translation: CASRGGQGGNQPQHF. This chain joins TRBV19 and TRBJ1-5; 8 nucleotides line up with TRBD1. Per the germline V gene, CDR1 is LNHDA and CDR2 is SQIVND (reference sequence). The CDR3 spans 15 residues. J gave up 2 bases and V 6 bases, and 6 bases lay outside the gene matches.

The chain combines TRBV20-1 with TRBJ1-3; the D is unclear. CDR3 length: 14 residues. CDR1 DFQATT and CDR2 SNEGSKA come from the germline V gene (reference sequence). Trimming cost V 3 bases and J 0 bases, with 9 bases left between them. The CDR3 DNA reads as TGCAGTGCTAGTGAAGTTAGCTCTGGAAACACCATATATTTT. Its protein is CSASEVSSGNTIYF.

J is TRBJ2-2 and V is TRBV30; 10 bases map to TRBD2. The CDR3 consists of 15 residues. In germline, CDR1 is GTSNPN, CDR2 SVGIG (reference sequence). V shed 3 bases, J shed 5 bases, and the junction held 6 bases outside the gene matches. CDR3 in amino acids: CAWSVAGGWTGELFF. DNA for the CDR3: TGTGCCTGGAGCGTAGCGGGAGGCTGGACCGGGGAGCTGTTTTTT.

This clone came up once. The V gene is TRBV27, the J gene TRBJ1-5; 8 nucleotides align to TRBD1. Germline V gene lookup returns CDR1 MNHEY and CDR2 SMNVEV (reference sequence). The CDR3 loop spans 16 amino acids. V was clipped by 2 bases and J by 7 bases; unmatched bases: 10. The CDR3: CASSLIRGPGVQPQHF. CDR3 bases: TGTGCCAGCAGTTTAATCAGGGGGCCGGGGGTACAGCCCCAGCATTTT.

The CDR3 nucleotides are TGTGCCAGCGGCGGGAGAAGCTACGAGCAGTACTTC. This sequence encodes CASGGRSYEQYF. The chain links TRBV7-9 to TRBJ2-7; TRBD2 aligns across 7 bases. With V trimmed by 8 bases and J by 3 bases, 4 bases remained unmatched. The CDR3 is 12 residues long. Germline CDR1 is SEHNR and CDR2 is FQNEAQ (reference sequence).

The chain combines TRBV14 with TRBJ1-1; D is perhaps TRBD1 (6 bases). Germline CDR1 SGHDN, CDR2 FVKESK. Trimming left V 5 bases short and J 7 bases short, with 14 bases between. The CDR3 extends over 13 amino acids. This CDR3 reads CASSIRDISEAFF. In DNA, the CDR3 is TGTGCCAGCAGCATACGGGACATCAGTGAAGCTTTCTTT.

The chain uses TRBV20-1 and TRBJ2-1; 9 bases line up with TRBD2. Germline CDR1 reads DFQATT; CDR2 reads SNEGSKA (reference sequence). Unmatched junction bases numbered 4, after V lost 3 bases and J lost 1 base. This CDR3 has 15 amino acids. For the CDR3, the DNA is TGCAGTGCTAGTTCGACTAGCGGATCCTACAATGAGCAGTTCTTC. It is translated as CSASSTSGSYNEQFF.

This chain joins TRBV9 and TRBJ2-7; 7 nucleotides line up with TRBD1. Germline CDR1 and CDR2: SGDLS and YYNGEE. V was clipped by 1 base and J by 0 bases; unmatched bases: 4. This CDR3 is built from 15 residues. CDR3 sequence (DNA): TGTGCCAGCAGCGTAACAGGGGTCGACTCCTACGAGCAGTACTTC. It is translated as CASSVTGVDSYEQYF.

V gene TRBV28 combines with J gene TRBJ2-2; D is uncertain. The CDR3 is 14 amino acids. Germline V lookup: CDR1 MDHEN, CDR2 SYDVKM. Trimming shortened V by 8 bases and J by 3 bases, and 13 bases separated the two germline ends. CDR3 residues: CASVAASDTGELFF. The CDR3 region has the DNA TGTGCCAGCGTAGCCGCCTCGGACACCGGGGAGCTGTTTTTT.

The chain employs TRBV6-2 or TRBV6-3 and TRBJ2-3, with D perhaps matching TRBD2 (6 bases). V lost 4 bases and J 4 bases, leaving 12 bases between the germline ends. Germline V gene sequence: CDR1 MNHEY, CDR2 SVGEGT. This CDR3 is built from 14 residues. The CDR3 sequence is CASSCGTSADTQYF. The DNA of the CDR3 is TGTGCCAGCAGTTGTGGGACTTCTGCAGATACGCAGTATTTT.

The DNA for the CDR3 is TGTGCCTGGACTGGGACTATTAGCGGGGAGCTGTTTTTT. It codes for CAWTGTISGELFF. The rearrangement uses TRBV30 and TRBJ2-2, with TRBD2 matching over 7 bases. This CDR3 is built from 13 residues. V lost 4 bases, J lost 7 bases, and 6 bases stayed unmatched. Germline lookup yields CDR1 GTSNPN and CDR2 SVGIG (reference sequence).